This TCR beta chain was observed in a study of cytomegalovirus exposure and HLA in healthy donors. Study-wide findings and caveats: The study labeled 170 or so TCR beta chains cytomegalovirus-associated.

Notes on this clone: The antigen is not known.

With 3 bases removed from V and 7 bases from J, the gap between germline ends came to 12 bases. Per germline, CDR1 MDHEN and CDR2 SYDVKM. The length of the CDR3 is 13 residues. Sequenced by immunoSEQ multiplex PCR; TCRdb stores in-frame clones only, minus some. The data show approximately 170,000 clones, around 82% seen once. This clonotype was sampled from a man younger than 40 in good health and CMV-seropositive. J is TRBJ1-2 and V is TRBV28; possibly TRBD1 for D (5 bases). The specimen sequenced was PBMCs. This chain's CDR3 is CASSLGQGAGYTF. The CDR3 region has the DNA TGTGCCAGCAGTTTGGGTCAAGGGGCTGGCTACACCTTC.